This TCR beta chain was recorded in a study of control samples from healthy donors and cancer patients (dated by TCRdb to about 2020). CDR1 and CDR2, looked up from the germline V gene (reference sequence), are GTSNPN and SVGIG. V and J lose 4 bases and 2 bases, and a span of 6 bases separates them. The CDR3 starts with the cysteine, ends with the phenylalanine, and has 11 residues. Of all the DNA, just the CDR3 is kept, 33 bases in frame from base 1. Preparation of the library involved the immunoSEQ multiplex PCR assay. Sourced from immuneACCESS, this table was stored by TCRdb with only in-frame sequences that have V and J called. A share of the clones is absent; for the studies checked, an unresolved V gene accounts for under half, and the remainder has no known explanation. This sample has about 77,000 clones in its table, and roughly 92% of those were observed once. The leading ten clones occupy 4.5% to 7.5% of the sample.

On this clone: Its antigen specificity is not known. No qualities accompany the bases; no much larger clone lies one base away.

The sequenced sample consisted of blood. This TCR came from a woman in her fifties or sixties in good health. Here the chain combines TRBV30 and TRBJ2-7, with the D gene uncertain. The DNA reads TGTGCCTGGACGGGTACCTACGAGCAGTACTTC. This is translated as CAWTGTYEQYF.